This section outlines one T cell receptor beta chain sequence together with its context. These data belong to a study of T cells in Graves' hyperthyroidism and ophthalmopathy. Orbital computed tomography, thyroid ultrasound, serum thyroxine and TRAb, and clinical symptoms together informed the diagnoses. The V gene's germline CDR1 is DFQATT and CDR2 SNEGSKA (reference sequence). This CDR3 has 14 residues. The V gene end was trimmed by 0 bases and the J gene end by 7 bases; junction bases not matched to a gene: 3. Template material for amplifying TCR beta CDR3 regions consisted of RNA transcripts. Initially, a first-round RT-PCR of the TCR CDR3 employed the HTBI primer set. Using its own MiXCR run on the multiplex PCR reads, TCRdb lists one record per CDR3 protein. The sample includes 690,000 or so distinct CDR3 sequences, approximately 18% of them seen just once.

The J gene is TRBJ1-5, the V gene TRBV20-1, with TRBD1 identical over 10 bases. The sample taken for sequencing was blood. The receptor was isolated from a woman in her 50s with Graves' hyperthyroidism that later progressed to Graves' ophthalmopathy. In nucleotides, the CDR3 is TGCAGTGCTAGAGACGGGACAGGGGTCCAGCCCCAGCATTTT. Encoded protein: CSARDGTGVQPQHF.